The present entry profiles one TCR beta chain with its context. One end of the junction varies from germline; a read error may be responsible. Looked up from germline, CDR1 is SGHAT and CDR2 is FQNNGV. This CDR3 region has 17 residues. The researchers produced TCR beta cDNA from approximately 540 ng total RNA with a constant-region primer. Employing slightly modified ARM-PCR, three nested multiplex PCR rounds were run, and these gave rise to the TCR beta libraries. Two initial PCR rounds of about 9 cycles each paired TRBV1-TRBV30 forward primers with a C-beta reverse primer. Each CDR3 protein is one row after TCRdb ran MiXCR on the multiplex PCR reads. This table has more than 30,000 distinct CDR3 sequences, 76% appearing once. This sample was included in a study of tumor-infiltrating lymphocytes in primary liver carcinoma. Without any cell sorting, roughly 20-32 mg of bulk tissue yielded co-extracted RNA and DNA.

What was sequenced was liver tumor tissue from sampling region 5. The subset is: tumor region T5, tumor centre. This TCR was recovered from a man aged 40-49 years with primary liver carcinoma and hepatitis B virus infection. This sequence joins TRBV11-2 and TRBJ1-3; 7 nucleotides align to TRBD1. The CDR3 here is CASRFVGPGTVGNTIYF. The CDR3 region has the DNA TGTGCCAGCCGCTTTGTTGGCCCCGGGACAGTAGGAAACACCATATATTTT. Drawing the rest from reference TRBV11-2 and TRBJ1-3, the complete variable domain is EAGVAQSPRYKIIEKRQSVAFWCNPISGHATLYWYQQILGQGPKLLIQFQNNGVVDDSQLPKDRFSAERLKGVDSTLKIQPAKLEDSAVYLCASRFVGPGTVGNTIYFGEGSWLTVV.